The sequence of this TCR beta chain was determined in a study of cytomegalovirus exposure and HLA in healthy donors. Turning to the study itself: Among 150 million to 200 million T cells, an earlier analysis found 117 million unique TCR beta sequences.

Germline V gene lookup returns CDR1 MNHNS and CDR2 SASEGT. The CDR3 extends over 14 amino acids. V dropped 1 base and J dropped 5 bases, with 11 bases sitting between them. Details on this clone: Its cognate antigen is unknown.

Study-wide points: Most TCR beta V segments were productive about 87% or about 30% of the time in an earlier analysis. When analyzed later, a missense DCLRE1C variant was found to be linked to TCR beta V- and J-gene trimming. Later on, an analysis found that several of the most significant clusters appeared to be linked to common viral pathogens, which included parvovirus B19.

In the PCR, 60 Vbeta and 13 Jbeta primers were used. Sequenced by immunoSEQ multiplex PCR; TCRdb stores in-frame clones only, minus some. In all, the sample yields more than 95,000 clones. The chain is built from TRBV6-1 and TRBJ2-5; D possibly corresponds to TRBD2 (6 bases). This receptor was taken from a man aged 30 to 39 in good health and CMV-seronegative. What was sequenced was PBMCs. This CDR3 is CASSEGGAGETQYF. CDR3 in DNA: TGTGCCAGCAGTGAAGGTGGGGCGGGGGAGACCCAGTACTTC.